The rows below give T cell receptor beta chains drawn from one sample of a study of blood T cell repertoires in COVID-19. The table came from immunoSEQ multiplex PCR; TCRdb's copy has only in-frame clones and leaves some out. Here the sample spans some 290,000 clones, around 90% being singletons. The sequenced material came from peripheral blood. These TCRs come from a woman in her fifties or sixties who had recovered from COVID-19. The conserved cysteine and the conserved F or W are not part of the CDR3 here.

V: TRBV10-3
J: TRBJ2-7
CDR3: AISSGEFEQY

V: TRBV6-5
J: TRBJ2-2
CDR3: ASRRRGGAGELF

V: TRBV28
J: TRBJ1-2
CDR3: ASSLPPPPGTMRGYT

V: TRBV5-1
J: TRBJ2-7
CDR3: ASSSTPTYEQY

V: TRBV10-3
J: TRBJ2-6
CDR3: AISYSSGANVLT

V: TRBV3-1/TRBV3-2
J: TRBJ2-3
CDR3: ASSQLGLASTDTQY

V: TRBV6-5
J: TRBJ2-7
CDR3: ASSSLRDRGVVN

V: TRBV5-1
J: TRBJ1-1
CDR3: ASRMAQGSWNTEAF

V: TRBV10-3
J: TRBJ2-7
CDR3: AITPGLDSYEQY

V: TRBV6-1
J: TRBJ2-3
CDR3: ASSESRTGSTDTQY

V: TRBV20-1
J: TRBJ1-4
CDR3: SATWGEKLF

V: TRBV19
J: TRBJ2-1
CDR3: ASSRQYNEQF